This entry lists 27 T cell receptor beta chains sequenced from one sample in a study of technical replicates of blood from several donors. Clones were read by immunoSEQ multiplex PCR, and TCRdb kept only the in-frame ones, dropping some. The table shows approximately 66,000 clones, with around 89% occurring only once. Sequencing was performed on PBMCs. These receptors were obtained from a human donor in good health. Some clones in this sample may be carry-over from other donors' samples.

The chain employs TRBV4-1 and TRBJ2-5; D might be TRBD1 (6 bases). The CDR3 sequence is 13 residues long. V was pared by 3 bases and J by 4 bases, with 9 bases between. The germline CDR1 and CDR2 sequences are MGHRA and YSYEKL. The CDR3 nucleotides read TGCGCCAGCAGCCACCAGGGGACAGAGACCCAGTACTTC. It translates to CASSHQGTETQYF.

The chain uses TRBV25-1 and TRBJ2-7; tentatively, D is TRBD1 (6 bases). Germline loops: CDR1 MGHDK, CDR2 SYGVNS. The length of the CDR3 is 14 residues. The ends were cut back, 4 bases at V and 3 bases at J, with 13 bases in the middle. The CDR3 sequence is CASSGPGTLYEQYF. The CDR3 nucleotides are TGTGCCAGCAGTGGACCCGGGACACTCTACGAGCAGTACTTC.

This clone was recorded once. The junction differs from germline at one of its ends, possibly a read error. The V call is TRBV30, the J call TRBJ2-7; D possibly corresponds to TRBD2 (5 bases). Germline lookup yields CDR1 GTSNPN and CDR2 SVGIG (reference sequence). CDR3 length equals 12 residues. The chain's CDR3 is CAWSWEFGLGHF. In DNA, the CDR3 is TGTGCCTGGAGTTGGGAGTTCGGATTAGGACACTTC. The complete variable domain, with remaining parts taken from reference TRBV30 and TRBJ2-7, reads SQTIHQWPATLVQPVGSPLSLECTVEGTSNPNLYWYRQAAGRGLQLLFYSVGIGQISSEVPQNLSASRPQDRQFILSSKKLLLSDSGFYLCAWSWEFGLGHFGPGTRLTVT.

This clone turned up a few times. The CDR3 coding sequence is TGTGCCAGCAGCTTAGTTTTCGAGGGGGCCCGCCAAGAGACCCAGTACTTC. Translating it yields CASSLVFEGARQETQYF. V usage is TRBV7-2 and J usage is TRBJ2-5; TRBD1 matches at 7 bases. The V gene end was trimmed by 1 base and the J gene end by 1 base; junction bases not matched to a gene: 9. Germline CDR1 is SGHTA and CDR2 is FQGNSA. CDR3 length equals 17 residues.

The table lists this clone with a few counts. V and J are TRBV5-6 and TRBJ1-2; D call uncertain. Germline-derived CDR1 and CDR2 are SGHDT and YYEEEE. V dropped 0 bases and J dropped 4 bases, with 13 bases sitting between them. There are 15 residues in the CDR3. CDR3 residues: CASSLEGGSLYGYTF. The DNA of the CDR3 is TGTGCCAGCAGCTTGGAAGGAGGCAGTCTCTATGGCTACACCTTC.

Concerning this clone itself: The same CDR3 also results from other DNA sequences found in this sample. V is TRBV13 and J is TRBJ1-1; the D gene is possibly TRBD1 (5 bases). The CDR3 contains 13 residues. Looked up from germline, CDR1 is PRHDT and CDR2 is FYEKMQ (reference sequence). V was clipped by 2 bases and J by 1 base, with 5 bases between them. CDR3 bases: TGTGCCAGCAGCTTAAGGGGGAACACTGAAGCTTTCTTT. The encoded protein is CASSLRGNTEAFF.

Note on this clone: At the DNA level, this CDR3 is encoded by other sequences in the same sample as well. The chain has TRBV29-1 and TRBJ1-1, with D perhaps matching TRBD1 (5 bases). CDR3 length equals 11 residues. Looked up from germline, CDR1 is SQVTM and CDR2 is ANQGSEA. The V end was cut by 6 bases, the J end by 4 bases, with 9 bases between. The CDR3: CSVWGGTEAFF. The CDR3 DNA reads TGCAGCGTGTGGGGCGGCACTGAAGCTTTCTTT.

The J gene is TRBJ1-2, the V gene TRBV5-5; 7 bases line up with TRBD1. V shed 0 bases, J shed 4 bases, and the junction held 3 bases outside the gene matches. Germline V gene sequence: CDR1 SGHKS, CDR2 YYEKEE (reference sequence). There are 14 residues in the CDR3. CDR3 residues: CASSLDRGIYGYTF. CDR3 bases: TGTGCCAGCAGCTTGGACAGGGGAATCTATGGCTACACCTTC.

The genes are TRBV5-5 and TRBJ2-7; 7 nucleotides agree with TRBD1. Germline V lookup: CDR1 SGHKS, CDR2 YYEKEE (reference sequence). The CDR3 consists of 14 residues. Trimming cost V 2 bases and J 2 bases; bases outside gene matches: 4. CDR3: CASSLNRGPYEQYF. The DNA of the CDR3 is TGTGCCAGCAGCTTAAACAGGGGCCCCTACGAGCAGTACTTC.

The rearrangement joins TRBV19 to TRBJ1-2, with 7 bases identical to TRBD1. V lost 3 bases to trimming and J lost 4 bases; unmatched junction nucleotides: 5. CDR1 is LNHDA and CDR2 is SQIVND in the germline V gene (reference sequence). The length of the CDR3 is 14 residues. As DNA, the CDR3 is TGTGCCAGTAGTATCTCAGGGGGAAGCTATGGCTACACCTTC. It yields the protein CASSISGGSYGYTF.

This clone was recorded a few times. V gene TRBV5-3 combines with J gene TRBJ1-6; 9 bases agree with TRBD1. TRBV5-3 is assigned to the ORF class and has an uncertain function. The CDR3 runs 16 residues. The junction had 9 bases not matched to a gene; V was cut back by 4 bases and J by 7 bases. Here the CDR3 reads CARSGEPGQGNSPLHF. The DNA of the CDR3 is TGTGCCAGAAGCGGCGAACCGGGACAGGGAAATTCACCCCTCCACTTT.

The V gene is TRBV18, the J gene TRBJ1-2; no reliable D call. CDR1 KGHSH and CDR2 LQKENI come from the germline V gene. This CDR3 contains 13 residues. V was trimmed by 2 bases and J by 2 bases, leaving 6 bases between them. The CDR3 sequence is CASSPGENYGYTF. The CDR3 DNA reads as TGTGCCAGCTCACCAGGGGAGAACTATGGCTACACCTTC.

The chain combines TRBV10-2 with TRBJ1-1, with 9 bases identical to TRBD1. The CDR3 runs 15 residues. Germline V gene data show CDR1 as WSHSY and CDR2 as SAAADI. The ends lost 5 bases at V and 4 bases at J; junction bases unmatched: 8. The CDR3 DNA follows: TGCGCCAGCAGTACACAGGGGGCAGTAATCACTGAAGCTTTCTTT. It yields the protein CASSTQGAVITEAFF.

The chain uses TRBV5-1 and TRBJ2-7; 8 nucleotides align to TRBD1. Per germline, CDR1 SGHRS and CDR2 YFSETQ. This CDR3 is built from 13 residues. The junction had 2 bases not matched to a gene; V was cut back by 2 bases and J by 4 bases. Here the CDR3 reads CASSFNRGYEQYF. DNA for the CDR3: TGCGCCAGCAGCTTTAACAGGGGGTACGAGCAGTACTTC.

CDR3 DNA: TGCGCCAGCAGCTGGGGGACAGGACCAGATACGCAGTATTTT. As protein: CASSWGTGPDTQYF. This chain uses TRBV5-1 with TRBJ2-3; the match to TRBD1 covers 8 bases. V shed 3 bases, J shed 4 bases, and the junction held 4 bases outside the gene matches. Germline assignment: CDR1 SGHRS and CDR2 YFSETQ. The CDR3 spans 14 residues.

With respect to this clone: Other DNA sequences of this sample code for an identical CDR3. The chain carries TRBV5-1 and TRBJ1-1; 7 nucleotides line up with TRBD1. The CDR3 extends over 14 amino acids. The J segment lost 2 bases and the V segment lost 1 base, leaving 2 bases of the junction unmatched. Per germline, CDR1 SGHRS and CDR2 YFSETQ. The DNA for the CDR3 is TGCGCCAGCAGCTTGCAGGGGGGCAACACTGAAGCTTTCTTT. As protein: CASSLQGGNTEAFF.

As regards this clone: This specimen includes other DNA sequences encoding the same CDR3. The V call is TRBV20-1, the J call TRBJ2-7; D may be TRBD1 (6 bases). V was clipped by 2 bases and J by 4 bases, with 6 bases between them. Germline CDR1 and CDR2: DFQATT and SNEGSKA (reference sequence). The CDR3 consists of 11 residues. CDR3: CSARRGYEQYF. CDR3 DNA: TGCAGTGCTAGAAGGGGGTACGAGCAGTACTTC.

This chain's CDR3 is CASSIGRVDTDTQYF. For the CDR3, the DNA is TGTGCCAGTAGTATTGGCAGGGTAGACACAGATACGCAGTATTTT. The rearrangement joins TRBV19 to TRBJ2-3, with TRBD1 as a possible D gene (5 bases). The CDR3 totals 15 residues. Germline CDR1 is LNHDA and CDR2 is SQIVND (reference sequence). Trimming removed 3 bases at V and 2 bases at J, with 12 bases between.

This chain uses TRBV12-5 with TRBJ1-6; a weak D match, TRBD1 (5 bases). This CDR3 is built from 13 residues. Germline CDR1 is LGHNT and CDR2 is FRNRAP. Trimming removed 3 bases from V and 7 bases from J, with 7 bases in between. CDR3 region: CASGFAGNSPLHF. In nucleotides, the CDR3 is TGTGCTAGTGGTTTTGCAGGGAATTCACCCCTCCACTTT.

The rearrangement uses TRBV15 and TRBJ1-4; TRBD1 is a possible D gene (6 bases). Trimming took off 4 bases at V and 6 bases at J, with 12 bases between the two ends. This CDR3 comprises 14 residues. CDR1 and CDR2 from the germline V gene are LNHNV and YYDKDF (reference sequence). This CDR3 reads CATSKGGSDEKLFF. DNA of the CDR3: TGTGCCACCAGCAAGGGGGGGTCGGATGAAAAACTGTTTTTT.

The chain couples TRBV18 to TRBJ2-6; no clear D. V lost 4 bases, J lost 0 bases, and 13 bases lay in between. Germline V gives CDR1 KGHSH, CDR2 LQKENI. CDR3 length equals 17 residues. CDR3: CASSLFSKSSGANVLTF. The CDR3 DNA follows: TGTGCCAGCTCACTTTTTTCGAAGAGCTCTGGGGCCAACGTCCTGACTTTC. Based on the CDR3 plus reference TRBV18 and TRBJ2-6, the full variable domain is NAGVMQNPRHLVRRRGQEARLRCSPMKGHSHVYWYRQLPEEGLKFMVYLQKENIIDESGMPKERFSAEFPKEGPSILRIQQVVRGDSAAYFCASSLFSKSSGANVLTFGAGSRLTVL.

The chain employs TRBV5-1 and TRBJ2-5; 11 bases align to TRBD2. Trimming took 3 bases from V and 5 from J; bases not matched to a gene: 3. CDR1 and CDR2 (germline): SGHRS, YFSETQ. This CDR3 is built from 14 residues. The CDR3 DNA is TGCGCCAGCAGCTACACTAGCGGGAGTGAGACCCAGTACTTC. This encodes CASSYTSGSETQYF.

The chain uses TRBV4-3 and TRBJ1-4; 10 nucleotides match TRBD1. J lost 8 bases, V lost 2 bases, and 8 bases had no gene match. The CDR3 extends over 16 amino acids. Germline CDR1 reads LGHNA; CDR2 reads YSLEER. The CDR3 protein is CASSQPRTGGLEKLFF. The CDR3 coding sequence is TGCGCCAGCAGCCAACCCAGGACAGGGGGTTTGGAAAAACTGTTTTTT.

The rearrangement joins TRBV7-9 to TRBJ2-5; 9 bases are a match to TRBD1. Per germline, CDR1 SEHNR and CDR2 FQNEAQ (reference sequence). V shed 5 bases, J shed 6 bases, and the junction held 13 bases outside the gene matches. CDR3 size: 16 residues. DNA of the CDR3: TGTGCCAGCAGCCCCCCGGGACAGGGAGCCGGAAAGACCCAGTACTTC. Protein: CASSPPGQGAGKTQYF.

The rearrangement joins TRBV13 to TRBJ2-5; 7 nucleotides line up with TRBD2. This CDR3 region has 13 residues. Losses at the gene ends were 4 bases for V and 1 base for J; bases not matched to a gene: 0. Germline CDR1 PRHDT, CDR2 FYEKMQ (reference sequence). The CDR3 loop reads CASSSSGQETQYF. The CDR3 nucleotides are TGTGCCAGCAGCTCTAGCGGCCAAGAGACCCAGTACTTC.

The chain employs TRBV7-9 and TRBJ2-3, with 7 bases matching TRBD2. V shed 4 bases and J 2 bases; nucleotides not matched to a gene: 6. In germline, CDR1 is SEHNR, CDR2 FQNEAQ (reference sequence). The CDR3 spans 15 residues. This CDR3 is CASSSGLEYTDTQYF. The CDR3 DNA sequence: TGTGCCAGCAGCTCTGGACTAGAATACACAGATACGCAGTATTTT.

Only one count was recorded for this clone. The J gene is TRBJ1-2, the V gene TRBV19, with 7 bases that match TRBD1. Germline loops: CDR1 LNHDA, CDR2 SQIVND (reference sequence). The CDR3 extends over 15 amino acids. V lost 6 bases, J lost 2 bases, and 9 bases stayed unmatched. As DNA, the CDR3 is TGTGCCAGTAGCCGACAGGGACCAAGGAACTATGGCTACACCTTC. Its protein product is CASSRQGPRNYGYTF. Looking up the rest from reference TRBV19 and TRBJ1-2 gives the full variable domain: DGGITQSPKYLFRKEGQNVTLSCEQNLNHDAMYWYRQDPGQGLRLIYYSQIVNDFQKGDIAEGYSVSREKKESFPLTVTSAQKNPTAFYLCASSRQGPRNYGYTFGSGTRLTVV.